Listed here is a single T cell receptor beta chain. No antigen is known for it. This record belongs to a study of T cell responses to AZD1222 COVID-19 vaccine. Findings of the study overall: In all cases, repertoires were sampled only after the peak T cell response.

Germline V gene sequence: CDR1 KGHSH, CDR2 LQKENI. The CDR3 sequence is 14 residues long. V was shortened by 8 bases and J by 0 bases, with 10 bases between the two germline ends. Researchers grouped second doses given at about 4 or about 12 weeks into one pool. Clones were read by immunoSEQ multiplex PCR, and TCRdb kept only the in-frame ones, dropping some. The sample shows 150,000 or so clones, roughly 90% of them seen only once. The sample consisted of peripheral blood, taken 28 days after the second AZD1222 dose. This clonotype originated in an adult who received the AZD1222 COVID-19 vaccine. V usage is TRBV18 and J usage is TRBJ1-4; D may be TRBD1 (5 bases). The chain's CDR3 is CASRETATNEKLFF. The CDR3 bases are TGTGCCAGCCGTGAGACAGCAACTAATGAAAAACTGTTTTTT.